The present T cell receptor beta chain was sequenced within a study of T-cell memory formation after mild COVID-19. In the study overall: TCR clusters were mostly donor specific.

The CDR3 runs to 17 residues. Germline assignment: CDR1 KGHSH and CDR2 LQKENI. Trimming at V came to 1 base and at J to 2 bases, leaving 9 bases not matched to a gene. TCRdb reprocessed the 5' RACE reads via MiXCR and lists one record per CDR3 protein. The table includes roughly 150,000 distinct CDR3 sequences, more than 14% detected once. Findings and limits, study-wide: Unconfirmed was the SARS-CoV-2 specificity of second-wave clones that peaked on day 37. The study found contracting CD4+ clones mainly in CM and EM and contracting CD8+ clones in EMRA.

Details on this clonotype: Antigen: not known.

V usage is TRBV18 and J usage is TRBJ1-2; TRBD1 matches at 8 bases. The receptor's source is an adult woman who had mild COVID-19 (a few samples of this study predate the infection). Cell type and time point are not known. The sequenced sample was PBMCs or a T cell subset sorted from them (not recorded which). The CDR3 coding sequence is TGTGCCAGCTCACCACTAGGCAGGGGGCTGTCGAACTATGGCTACACCTTC. Its translation is CASSPLGRGLSNYGYTF.